The source of this T cell receptor beta chain is a study of T cells after yellow fever vaccination. Trimming left V 6 bases short and J 5 bases short, with 9 bases between. Germline loops: CDR1 LGHDT, CDR2 YNNKEL (reference sequence). There are 12 residues in the CDR3. As concerns this clonotype: As yet, its antigen is unknown.

The study, taken as a whole, reports: Some clonotypes were seen in both the CD4 and the CD8 compartments. These made up a small share and likely arose from convergent recombination. Abundant clonotypes from the bulk population could get into FACS-sorted repertoires as contaminants.

MiXCR was run by TCRdb on the 5' RACE reads, yielding one entry per CDR3 protein. Counted here are 500,000 to 650,000 distinct CDR3 sequences, more than 9% occurring once; the ten biggest clones make up 14% to 15%. V and J are TRBV3-1 and TRBJ2-3, with D hard to call. This TCR came from a man aged 30 to 39 who received the YFV17D yellow fever vaccine. Sequencing was performed on PBMCs, taken on the day of the yellow fever booster vaccination. The CDR3 DNA reads TGTGCCAGCAGTTTGGGCGAAGATACGCAGTATTTT. Translating it yields CASSLGEDTQYF.